Included here is one TCR beta chain sequence, with context. Its antigen is currently unknown. These data are taken from a study of cytomegalovirus exposure and HLA in healthy donors. Study-wide results and limits: Serostatus for CMV was the only available immune exposure information.

From germline, CDR1 is SEHNR and CDR2 FQNEAQ (reference sequence). V shed 5 bases, J shed 7 bases, and the junction held 3 bases outside the gene matches. The CDR3 extends over 12 amino acids. Vbeta (60) and Jbeta (13) primers were used in the PCR. Original handling: Per a later analysis, the number of unique TCR beta chains was some 75 million, of which 8.5 million to 11 million were shared. Sequencing was performed with immunoSEQ multiplex PCR; in TCRdb, only in-frame clones are kept and a portion is missing. That table furnishes V, J and clone size, whereas the DNA furnished D and trimming. The sample consists of 76,000 or so clones, less than 80% of them appearing once.

The receptor was isolated from a man aged 25-45 years in good health and CMV-seronegative. The chain combines TRBV7-9 with TRBJ1-1; TRBD1 agrees at 8 bases. The sequenced sample was PBMCs. CDR3 nucleotides: TGTGCCAGCAGCAGGACAGGGAGTGAAGCTTTCTTT. Amino acid sequence: CASSRTGSEAFF.